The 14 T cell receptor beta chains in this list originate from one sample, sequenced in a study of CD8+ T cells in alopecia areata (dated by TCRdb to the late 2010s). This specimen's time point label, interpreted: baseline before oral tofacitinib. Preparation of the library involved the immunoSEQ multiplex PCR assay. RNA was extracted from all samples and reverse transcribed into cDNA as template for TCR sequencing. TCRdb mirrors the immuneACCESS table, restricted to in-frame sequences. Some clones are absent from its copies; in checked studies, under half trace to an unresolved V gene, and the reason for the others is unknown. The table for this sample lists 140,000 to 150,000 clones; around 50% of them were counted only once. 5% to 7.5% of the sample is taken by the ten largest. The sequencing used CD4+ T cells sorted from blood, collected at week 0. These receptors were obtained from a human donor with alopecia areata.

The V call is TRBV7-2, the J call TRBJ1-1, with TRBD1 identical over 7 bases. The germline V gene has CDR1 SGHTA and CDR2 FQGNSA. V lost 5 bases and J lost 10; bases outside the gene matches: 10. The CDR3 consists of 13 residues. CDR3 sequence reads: CASSHPTGSGAFF. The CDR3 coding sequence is TGTGCCAGCAGCCACCCGACAGGGTCGGGAGCTTTCTTT.

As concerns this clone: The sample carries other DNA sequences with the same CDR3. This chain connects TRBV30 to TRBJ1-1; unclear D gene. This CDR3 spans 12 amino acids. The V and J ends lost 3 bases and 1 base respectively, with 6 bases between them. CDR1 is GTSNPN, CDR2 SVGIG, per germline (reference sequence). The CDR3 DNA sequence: TGTGCCTGGAGACGGGGGAACACTGAAGCTTTCTTT. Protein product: CAWRRGNTEAFF.

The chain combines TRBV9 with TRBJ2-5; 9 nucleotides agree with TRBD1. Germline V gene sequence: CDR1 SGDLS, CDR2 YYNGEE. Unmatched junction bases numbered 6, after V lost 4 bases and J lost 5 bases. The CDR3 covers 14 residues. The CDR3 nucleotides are TGTGCCAGCAGCCCTCGGACAGGGGATGAGACCCAGTACTTC. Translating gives CASSPRTGDETQYF.

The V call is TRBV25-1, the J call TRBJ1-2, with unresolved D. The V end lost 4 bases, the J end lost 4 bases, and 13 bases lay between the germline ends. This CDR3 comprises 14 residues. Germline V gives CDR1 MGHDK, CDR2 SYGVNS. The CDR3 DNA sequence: TGTGCCAGCAGTGGCTCCAAAAGGATCTATGGCTACACCTTC. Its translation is CASSGSKRIYGYTF.

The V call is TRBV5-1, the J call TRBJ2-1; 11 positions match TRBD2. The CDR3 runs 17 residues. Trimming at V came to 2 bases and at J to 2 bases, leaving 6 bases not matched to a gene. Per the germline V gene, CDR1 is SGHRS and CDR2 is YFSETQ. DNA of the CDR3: TGCGCCAGCAGCTTAACGACTAGCGGGGCCACCTACAATGAGCAGTTCTTC. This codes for CASSLTTSGATYNEQFF.

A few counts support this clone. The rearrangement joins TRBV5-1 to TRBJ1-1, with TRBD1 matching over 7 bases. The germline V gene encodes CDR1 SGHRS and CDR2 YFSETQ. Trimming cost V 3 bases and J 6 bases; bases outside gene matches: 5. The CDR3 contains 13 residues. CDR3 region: CASSYRGLAEAFF. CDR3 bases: TGCGCCAGCAGCTACAGGGGTTTGGCTGAAGCTTTCTTT.

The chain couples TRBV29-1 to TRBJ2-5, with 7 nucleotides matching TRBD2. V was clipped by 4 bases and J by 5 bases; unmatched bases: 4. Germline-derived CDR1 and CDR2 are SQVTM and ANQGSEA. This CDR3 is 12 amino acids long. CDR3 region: CSVGGGYETQYF. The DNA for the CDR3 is TGCAGCGTTGGGGGGGGATATGAGACCCAGTACTTC.

CDR3 residues: CASSPRQGGSSPLHF. The CDR3 bases are TGTGCCAGCAGCCCTCGACAGGGGGGGAGTTCACCCCTCCACTTT. This chain joins TRBV7-2 and TRBJ1-6; 9 bases map to TRBD1. Germline lookup yields CDR1 SGHTA and CDR2 FQGNSA. V dropped 5 bases and J dropped 9; count of bases not matched to a gene: 8. The CDR3 is made up of 15 amino acids.

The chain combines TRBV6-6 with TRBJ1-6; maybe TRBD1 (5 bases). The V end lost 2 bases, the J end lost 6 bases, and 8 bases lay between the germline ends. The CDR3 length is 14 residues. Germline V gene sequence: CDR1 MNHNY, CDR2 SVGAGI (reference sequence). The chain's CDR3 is CASSYGHVNSPLHF. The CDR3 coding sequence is TGTGCCAGCAGTTACGGACATGTTAATTCACCCCTCCACTTT.

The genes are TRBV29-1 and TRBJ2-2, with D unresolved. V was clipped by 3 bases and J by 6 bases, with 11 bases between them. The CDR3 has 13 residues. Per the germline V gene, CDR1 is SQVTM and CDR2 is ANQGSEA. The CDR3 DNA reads TGCAGCGTTGAGGAGCAGGTCGCCGGGGAGCTGTTTTTT. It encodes CSVEEQVAGELFF.

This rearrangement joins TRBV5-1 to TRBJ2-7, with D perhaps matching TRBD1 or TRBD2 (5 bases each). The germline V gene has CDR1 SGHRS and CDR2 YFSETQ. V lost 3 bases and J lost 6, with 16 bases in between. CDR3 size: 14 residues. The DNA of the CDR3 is TGCGCCAGCAGCTCGGGACGGATAGGAACCGAGCAGTACTTC. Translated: CASSSGRIGTEQYF.

DNA for the CDR3: TGTGCCAGCAGCTTTTCCAGAACCGGGACAGGGGCGAGAGAGCAGTACTTC. Translated, it gives CASSFSRTGTGAREQYF. V and J are TRBV7-9 and TRBJ2-7; 10 positions agree with TRBD1. From germline, CDR1 is SEHNR and CDR2 FQNEAQ (reference sequence). V was clipped by 3 bases and J by 7 bases; unmatched bases: 15. The CDR3 is 17 residues long. The full variable domain, completed using reference TRBV7-9 and TRBJ2-7, is DTGVSQNPRHKITKRGQNVTFRCDPISEHNRLYWYRQTLGQGPEFLTYFQNEAQLEKSRLLSDRFSAERPKGSFSTLEIQRTEQGDSAMYLCASSFSRTGTGAREQYFGPGTRLTVT.

In DNA, the CDR3 is TGTGCCAGCAGCTTTGCGGGGGGCCAACAAGAGACCCAGTACTTC. The encoded protein is CASSFAGGQQETQYF. This chain uses TRBV7-9 with TRBJ2-5; 8 bases agree with TRBD2. Germline CDR1 reads SEHNR; CDR2 reads FQNEAQ (reference sequence). V lost 3 bases to trimming and J lost 2 bases; unmatched junction nucleotides: 5. The CDR3 runs 15 residues.

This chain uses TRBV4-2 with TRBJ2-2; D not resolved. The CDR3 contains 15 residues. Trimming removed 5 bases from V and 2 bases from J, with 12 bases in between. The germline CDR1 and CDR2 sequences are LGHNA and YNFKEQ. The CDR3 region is CASSSGDTNTGELFF. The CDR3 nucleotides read TGTGCCAGCAGCTCAGGTGACACCAACACCGGGGAGCTGTTTTTT.